This TCR beta chain was identified in a study of shared clonotypes between healthy human individuals. Cells designated naive CD8 were CD45RO-negative and were positively selected for CCR7, with terminally differentiated effector memory CD45RA+ cells excluded. The germline V gene encodes CDR1 SEHNR and CDR2 FQNEAQ (reference sequence). CDR3 length: 16 residues. V was clipped by 1 base and J by 4 bases, with 14 bases between them. Sequencing was performed with immunoSEQ multiplex PCR; in TCRdb, only in-frame clones are kept and a portion is missing. The sample gives about 2.1 million clones, over 85% of which show up once; under 2% is in the top ten.

This sequence was found in a man between 18 and 29 years old in good health. Some clones in this sample may be carry-over from other donors' samples. The rearrangement joins TRBV7-9 to TRBJ2-1; TRBD2 is a possible D gene (7 bases). Sequences were obtained from naive CD8+ T cells from PBMCs. The CDR3 DNA reads as TGTGCCAGCAGCTTAGGAGCGCGGGGGCCATACAATGAGCAGTTCTTC. Protein sequence: CASSLGARGPYNEQFF.